The 32 T cell receptor beta chains below all came from one sample that was sequenced in a study of shared clonotypes between healthy human individuals. Method: immunoSEQ multiplex PCR; TCRdb's copy keeps in-frame clones and lacks some. The sample records 300,000 to 400,000 clones, around 67% being singletons. Input material: memory CD4+ T cells sorted from blood. Stated subset: CD45RA-negative fraction. Every receptor here comes from a man under 40 in good health.

This clone has a count of ten or more. The gene calls are TRBV27 and TRBJ2-2; D is undetermined. V lost 5 bases, J lost 5 bases, and 15 bases lay in between. The CDR3 spans 15 residues. CDR1 and CDR2 (germline): MNHEY, SMNVEV (reference sequence). The CDR3 reads CASSETRLRTGELFF. CDR3 in DNA: TGTGCCAGCAGTGAGACGAGGCTACGGACCGGGGAGCTGTTTTTT.

The V call is TRBV11-2, the J call TRBJ2-3; 12 positions agree with TRBD2. The J segment lost 6 bases and the V segment lost 5 bases, leaving 18 bases of the junction unmatched. The CDR3 loop spans 19 amino acids. The germline V gene encodes CDR1 SGHAT and CDR2 FQNNGV. The CDR3 sequence: CASSKTLGTSGPGRDTQYF. CDR3 in DNA: TGTGCCAGCAGCAAAACCCTCGGGACTAGCGGGCCAGGTCGGGATACGCAGTATTTT.

This chain uses TRBV27 with TRBJ2-6, with a possible D match to TRBD1 (8 bases). The germline V and J ends were trimmed by 2 bases and 1 base, with 15 bases remaining between them. The CDR3 loop spans 18 amino acids. CDR1 is MNHEY, CDR2 SMNVEV, per germline (reference sequence). The CDR3 region is CASSLQTGGVSGANVLTF. The CDR3 DNA reads TGTGCCAGCAGTTTACAAACAGGGGGGGTATCTGGGGCCAACGTCCTGACTTTC.

The chain employs TRBV6-4 and TRBJ2-1; 7 bases line up with TRBD1. The V and J ends lost 5 bases and 0 bases, in that order; junction bases with no gene match: 4. The CDR3 covers 15 residues. CDR1 is MRHNA, CDR2 SNTAGT, per germline. CDR3 region: CASSKYRGSYNEQFF. The CDR3 DNA reads TGTGCCAGCAGTAAGTACAGGGGCTCCTACAATGAGCAGTTCTTC.

The chain joins TRBV5-6 to TRBJ1-2; 9 bases map to TRBD1. The J segment lost 2 bases and the V segment lost 7 bases, leaving 6 bases of the junction unmatched. The length of the CDR3 is 14 residues. CDR1 and CDR2 (germline): SGHDT, YYEEEE. This CDR3 is CASVTGGANYGYTF. The CDR3 bases are TGTGCCAGCGTAACAGGGGGCGCGAACTATGGCTACACCTTC.

This sequence joins TRBV5-4 and TRBJ1-2; no definite D call. The V gene's germline CDR1 is SGHNT and CDR2 YYREEE (reference sequence). This CDR3 region has 13 residues. V was clipped by 0 bases and J by 3 bases, with 6 bases between them. Written as DNA, the CDR3 is TGTGCCAGCAGCTTGGTCTCGGACTATGGCTACACCTTC. Translated: CASSLVSDYGYTF.

This clone was recorded only once. V usage is TRBV7-8 and J usage is TRBJ1-5; D remains ambiguous. The CDR3 runs 15 residues. In germline, CDR1 is SGHVS, CDR2 FQNEAQ. V was cut by 1 base and J by 1 base, with 8 bases left in between. CDR3 coding DNA: TGTGCCAGCAGCTTAGGAGCTTTGAGCAATCAGCCCCAGCATTTT. Its protein product is CASSLGALSNQPQHF. The full variable domain, its missing parts supplied by reference TRBV7-8 and TRBJ1-5, is GAGVSQSPRYKVAKRGQDVALRCDPISGHVSLFWYQQALGQGPEFLTYFQNEAQLDKSGLPSDRFFAERPEGSVSTLKIQRTQQEDSAVYLCASSLGALSNQPQHFGDGTRLSIL.

The gene calls are TRBV5-6 and TRBJ2-5; 8 positions agree with TRBD1. This CDR3 has 15 residues. Germline lookup yields CDR1 SGHDT and CDR2 YYEEEE. The J segment lost 1 base and the V segment lost 3 bases, leaving 5 bases of the junction unmatched. The CDR3 bases are TGTGCCAGCAGCTGGGACAGGAGGATCCAAGAGACCCAGTACTTC. Residues: CASSWDRRIQETQYF.

The V and J genes are TRBV11-2 and TRBJ2-3; D call uncertain. Germline loops: CDR1 SGHAT, CDR2 FQNNGV. The CDR3 sequence is 12 residues long. Trimming cost V 7 bases and J 8 bases, with 13 bases left between them. The DNA of the CDR3 is TGTGCCAGCACCCCAGTCCCGGGTACGCAGTATTTT. The encoded protein is CASTPVPGTQYF.

About this clone itself: A junction end diverges from the germline sequence, so it may reflect a read error. The chain uses TRBV7-2 and TRBJ1-1; no reliable D call. Germline V gene lookup returns CDR1 SGHTA and CDR2 FQGNSA. The CDR3 is 14 residues long. The CDR3 coding sequence is TGTGCCAGCAACTTAGTTCTGGGTGGATCTGAAGCTTTCTTT. Protein sequence: CASNLVLGGSEAFF.

This clone was seen just once. The chain uses TRBV11-2 and TRBJ2-5, with 14 bases that match TRBD2. With the DNA end fitting TRBJ2-7 better, the J assignment may be wrong. Germline lookup yields CDR1 SGHAT and CDR2 FQNNGV. The CDR3 runs to 18 residues. Here the CDR3 reads CASSPARAGTSGSNEQYF. Here the CDR3 DNA reads TGTGCCAGCAGCCCAGCCAGGGCCGGGACTAGCGGGAGTAACGAGCAGTACTTC.

The rearrangement links TRBV5-6 to TRBJ2-7; D is undetermined. The length of the CDR3 is 16 residues. Germline-derived CDR1 and CDR2 are SGHDT and YYEEEE. V dropped 4 bases and J dropped 1 base, with 18 bases sitting between them. CDR3 loop: CASSRTPGLGSYEQYF. The CDR3, as DNA: TGTGCCAGCAGCCGCACCCCGGGCTTGGGATCCTACGAGCAGTACTTC.

This clone was seen a handful of times. The chain couples TRBV2 to TRBJ1-2; TRBD1 might be the D (6 bases). CDR1 is SNHLY and CDR2 is FYNNEI in the germline V gene. V shed 7 bases and J shed 4 bases, with 22 bases lying between them. The length of the CDR3 is 16 residues. CDR3 nucleotides: TGTGCCAGCAACAAGGACAGTACGTCCGGGAGCTATGGCTACACCTTC. Its translation: CASNKDSTSGSYGYTF.

This clone was observed once. V gene TRBV7-9 combines with J gene TRBJ2-4; D might be TRBD2 (7 bases). V lost 6 bases and J lost 6, with 27 bases in between. Germline V gives CDR1 SEHNR, CDR2 FQNEAQ (reference sequence). The CDR3 length is 18 residues. The CDR3 nucleotides are TGTGCCAGCAGACAATACCAGGGGCGGGCGGGGGATGGAAACATTCAGTACTTC. This codes for CASRQYQGRAGDGNIQYF.

This clone was seen more than once but under ten times. The chain has TRBV2 and TRBJ2-5; TRBD1 matches at 9 bases. Germline values: CDR1 SNHLY, CDR2 FYNNEI. The ends lost 4 bases at V and 5 bases at J; junction bases unmatched: 11. The CDR3 has 16 residues. The CDR3 loop reads CASSAQGARFAETQYF. The CDR3 nucleotides are TGTGCCAGCAGTGCACAGGGGGCGCGATTCGCTGAGACCCAGTACTTC.

The J gene is TRBJ1-1, the V gene TRBV7-9, with TRBD1 matching over 8 bases. The germline gives CDR1 SEHNR, CDR2 FQNEAQ (reference sequence). This CDR3 has 16 residues. Losses at the gene ends were 1 base for V and 1 base for J; bases not matched to a gene: 5. The CDR3 sequence is CASSLGRTGWNTEAFF. In nucleotides, the CDR3 is TGTGCCAGCAGCTTAGGGCGGACAGGGTGGAACACTGAAGCTTTCTTT.

This clone was picked up a small number of times. This chain links TRBV29-1 with TRBJ2-7; 8 nucleotides align to TRBD1. CDR1 and CDR2 from the germline V gene are SQVTM and ANQGSEA. J was trimmed by 2 bases and V by 4 bases; bases with no gene match: 4. This CDR3 comprises 13 residues. The CDR3 DNA is TGCAGCGTTGGCGACAGGGGAGCCTACGAGCAGTACTTC. It translates to CSVGDRGAYEQYF.

V and J are TRBV7-2 and TRBJ2-4; 14 bases map to TRBD2. V lost 2 bases and J lost 1; bases outside the gene matches: 4. Germline V lookup: CDR1 SGHTA, CDR2 FQGNSA. This CDR3 comprises 18 residues. The CDR3 loop is CASSLWGLAGVAKNIQYF. CDR3 nucleotides: TGTGCCAGCAGCTTATGGGGACTAGCGGGAGTGGCCAAAAACATTCAGTACTTC.

This clone occurred once. The rearrangement links TRBV7-2 to TRBJ1-3; possibly TRBD1 for D (6 bases). Trimming left V 6 bases short and J 1 base short, with 16 bases between. CDR3 length equals 16 residues. Germline V gives CDR1 SGHTA, CDR2 FQGNSA. CDR3 nucleotide sequence: TGTGCCAGCAGTACCGACAGGTTTGGATCTGGAAACACCATATATTTT. As protein: CASSTDRFGSGNTIYF.

The chain links TRBV7-9 to TRBJ2-1; 9 bases are shared with TRBD2. This CDR3 region has 15 residues. CDR1 SEHNR and CDR2 FQNEAQ come from the germline V gene (reference sequence). J gave up 8 bases and V 6 bases, and 11 bases lay outside the gene matches. The CDR3 DNA is TGTGCCAGCAGGGCCTCGCGGGAGGGCCGGCATGAGCAGTTCTTC. This encodes CASRASREGRHEQFF.

This clone was seen once. This chain connects TRBV5-1 to TRBJ2-7; D gene uncertain. Trimming pared 3 bases from V and 4 bases from J, leaving 20 bases between. There are 16 residues in the CDR3. CDR1 is SGHRS, CDR2 YFSETQ, per germline. CDR3 region: CASSYGNMGSRYEQYF. The CDR3 coding sequence is TGCGCCAGCAGCTACGGAAATATGGGATCAAGGTACGAGCAGTACTTC.

V usage is TRBV9 and J usage is TRBJ2-6; D call uncertain. V lost 1 base and J lost 2, with 7 bases in between. The CDR3 is 15 amino acids. Germline V gene sequence: CDR1 SGDLS, CDR2 YYNGEE. This CDR3 reads CASSVQVTGANVLTF. CDR3 sequence (DNA): TGTGCCAGCAGCGTACAGGTGACTGGGGCCAACGTCCTGACTTTC.

For the CDR3, the DNA is TGCGCCAGCAGCTTGGAGCGAAGCACAGATACGCAGTATTTT. This sequence encodes CASSLERSTDTQYF. The gene calls are TRBV5-1 and TRBJ2-3, with unresolved D. The CDR3 extends over 14 amino acids. The germline gives CDR1 SGHRS, CDR2 YFSETQ. Trimming took 0 bases from V and 0 from J, leaving 5 bases between them.

The rearrangement uses TRBV5-8 and TRBJ2-1, with 7 positions matching TRBD2. Germline-derived CDR1 and CDR2 are SGHTS and YDEGEE. The CDR3 contains 15 residues. Losses at the gene ends were 1 base for V and 7 bases for J; bases not matched to a gene: 8. The CDR3 spells CASSLISGGGNEQFF. CDR3 bases: TGTGCCAGCAGCTTGATATCGGGAGGCGGGAATGAGCAGTTCTTC.

V and J are TRBV18 and TRBJ1-2, with TRBD1 matching 9 bases. Trimming removed 4 bases from V and 6 bases from J; junction bases left unmatched: 6. The CDR3 contains 14 residues. CDR1 and CDR2 (germline): KGHSH, LQKENI. The CDR3, as DNA: TGTGCCAGCTCACTTGAACAGGGGGCTGATGGCTACACCTTC. Amino acids: CASSLEQGADGYTF.

The chain joins TRBV18 to TRBJ2-5; no definite D call. CDR1 and CDR2 (germline): KGHSH, LQKENI. The CDR3 totals 14 residues. Trimming took off 0 bases at V and 4 bases at J, with 9 bases between the two ends. CDR3 nucleotides: TGTGCCAGCTCACCACCGGCTCCAGGAGAGACCCAGTACTTC. As protein: CASSPPAPGETQYF. The full variable domain, with the rest looked up from reference TRBV18 and TRBJ2-5, is NAGVMQNPRHLVRRRGQEARLRCSPMKGHSHVYWYRQLPEEGLKFMVYLQKENIIDESGMPKERFSAEFPKEGPSILRIQQVVRGDSAAYFCASSPPAPGETQYFGPGTRLLVL.

J is TRBJ2-3 and V is TRBV6-1; TRBD2 matches at 14 bases. The V segment lost 11 bases and the J segment 3 bases; nucleotides outside the gene matches: 4. Germline V lookup: CDR1 MNHNS, CDR2 SASEGT. The CDR3 runs 14 residues. CDR3 in amino acids: CAVRLAGGTDTQYF. CDR3 DNA: TGTGCCGTAAGACTAGCGGGAGGGACAGATACGCAGTATTTT.

V usage is TRBV20-1 and J usage is TRBJ2-5; no clear D. There are 11 residues in the CDR3. Germline CDR1 reads DFQATT; CDR2 reads SNEGSKA (reference sequence). V dropped 6 bases and J dropped 0 bases, with 5 bases sitting between them. Here the CDR3 reads CSAHHQETQYF. Written as DNA, the CDR3 is TGCAGTGCACACCACCAAGAGACCCAGTACTTC.

The J gene is TRBJ2-3, the V gene TRBV5-6, with TRBD2 matching over 8 bases. CDR3 length equals 17 residues. The V gene end was trimmed by 4 bases and the J gene end by 0 bases; junction bases not matched to a gene: 10. The germline CDR1 and CDR2 sequences are SGHDT and YYEEEE. The CDR3: CASSDSGTRGSTDTQYF. CDR3 coding DNA: TGTGCCAGCAGCGATTCCGGGACTAGGGGGAGCACAGATACGCAGTATTTT.

On this clone: The same CDR3 can be traced to other DNA sequences in this sample. The chain employs TRBV7-9 and TRBJ2-3; 10 positions agree with TRBD2. V lost 2 bases and J lost 2; bases outside the gene matches: 4. The CDR3 runs 16 residues. Germline V gene lookup returns CDR1 SEHNR and CDR2 FQNEAQ (reference sequence). CDR3 sequence reads: CASSLRLAGDTDTQYF. In DNA form, the CDR3 reads TGTGCCAGCAGCTTACGGCTAGCGGGGGACACAGATACGCAGTATTTT.

The CDR3 protein is CASSIEPGGGYTF. As DNA, the CDR3 is TGTGCCAGTAGTATAGAGCCAGGGGGCGGCTACACCTTC. V usage is TRBV19 and J usage is TRBJ1-2, with 8 bases fitting TRBD1. J was trimmed by 8 bases and V by 0 bases; bases with no gene match: 2. CDR3 length: 13 amino acids. Germline loops: CDR1 LNHDA, CDR2 SQIVND (reference sequence).

The table lists this clone with a few counts. The chain joins TRBV28 to TRBJ1-5, with TRBD1 matching over 7 bases. The length of the CDR3 is 16 residues. Germline V gene lookup returns CDR1 MDHEN and CDR2 SYDVKM. V trimming: 2 bases; J trimming: 4 bases; junction bases outside the gene matches: 8. CDR3 sequence (DNA): TGTGCCAGCAGTTTAGGCCCTGACAGGGTGAATCAGCCCCAGCATTTT. It specifies CASSLGPDRVNQPQHF.